The 30 T cell receptor beta chains listed next were all sequenced from one sample in a study of cytomegalovirus exposure and HLA in healthy donors. This PCR relied on a set of 60 Vbeta primers and 13 Jbeta primers. The protocol was immunoSEQ multiplex PCR, while the TCRdb copy is restricted to in-frame clones and leaves out a portion. This table holds 200,000 or so clones, about four fifths found once. Sequenced: PBMCs. These receptor sequences come from a woman under 40 in good health and CMV-seropositive.

This clone was counted a single time. This sequence joins TRBV5-1 and TRBJ1-1; 8 bases are shared with TRBD1. The junction had 10 bases not matched to a gene; V was cut back by 5 bases and J by 7 bases. This CDR3 spans 14 amino acids. Germline V lookup: CDR1 SGHRS, CDR2 YFSETQ. Here the CDR3 reads CASRGDRIKSEAFF. CDR3 DNA sequence: TGCGCCAGCAGAGGGGACAGGATTAAAAGTGAAGCTTTCTTT.

The chain employs TRBV4-1 and TRBJ2-5; TRBD2 matches 8 bases. Per the germline V gene, CDR1 is MGHRA and CDR2 is YSYEKL. The CDR3 consists of 16 residues. V was pared by 4 bases and J by 1 base, with 8 bases of the junction left unmatched. This chain's CDR3 is CASSPKTSAIQETQYF. For the CDR3, the DNA is TGCGCCAGCAGCCCCAAGACTAGCGCCATCCAAGAGACCCAGTACTTC.

The V gene is TRBV18, the J gene TRBJ1-2; D remains ambiguous. The CDR3 covers 14 residues. Germline V gives CDR1 KGHSH, CDR2 LQKENI. Trimming took off 5 bases at V and 5 bases at J, with 15 bases between the two ends. The CDR3 spells CASSEDAGKYGYTF. As DNA, the CDR3 is TGTGCCAGCTCAGAAGACGCAGGAAAATATGGCTACACCTTC.

The chain joins TRBV5-1 to TRBJ1-1; tentative D call: TRBD1 (5 bases). V lost 4 bases and J 3 bases, leaving 13 bases between the germline ends. This CDR3 is 14 amino acids long. In germline, CDR1 is SGHRS, CDR2 YFSETQ. The CDR3 loop reads CASSVRTGDTEAFF. For the CDR3, the DNA is TGCGCCAGCAGCGTGAGGACGGGGGACACTGAAGCTTTCTTT.

This clone was seen a single time. The CDR3 reads CSAPLALAQYF. CDR3 in DNA: TGCAGTGCCCCGCTAGCGCTAGCGCAGTATTTT. The chain couples TRBV20-1 to TRBJ2-3; D is perhaps TRBD2 (6 bases). The V end was cut by 6 bases, the J end by 10 bases, with 14 bases between. CDR1 and CDR2 (germline): DFQATT, SNEGSKA (reference sequence). CDR3 length: 11 residues.

This clone appeared a few times. The chain recombines TRBV6-5 with TRBJ2-7, with D perhaps matching TRBD2 (6 bases). V was cut by 6 bases and J by 2 bases, with 11 bases left in between. The CDR3 is 13 amino acids. The germline V gene has CDR1 MNHEY and CDR2 SVGAGI. In nucleotides, the CDR3 is TGTGCCAGCAGCTTGACTAGAACCTACGAGCAGTACTTC. It translates to CASSLTRTYEQYF.

In this sample, this clone turned up a few times. The chain has TRBV10-3 and TRBJ2-1; the D is unclear. Trimming removed 4 bases at V and 5 bases at J, with 6 bases between. The CDR3 contains 12 residues. CDR1 is ENHRY and CDR2 is SYGVKD in the germline V gene. This chain's CDR3 is CAISVTNNEQFF. CDR3 nucleotide sequence: TGTGCCATCAGTGTCACAAACAATGAGCAGTTCTTC.

This clone was seen a few times. The chain carries TRBV6-6 and TRBJ1-6; TRBD1 matches at 7 bases. There are 16 residues in the CDR3. The junction had 10 bases not matched to a gene; V was cut back by 2 bases and J by 9 bases. Germline CDR1 MNHNY, CDR2 SVGAGI (reference sequence). CDR3 residues: CASSYAAGQAGSPLHF. DNA for the CDR3: TGTGCCAGCAGTTACGCTGCTGGACAGGCGGGTTCACCCCTCCACTTT.

CDR3 DNA sequence: TGTGCCGGGGCGAGGTTTTCAGCTAACTATGGCTACACCTTC. Translated: CAGARFSANYGYTF. The rearrangement uses TRBV7-2 and TRBJ1-2; possibly TRBD1 for D (5 bases). V was shortened by 11 bases and J by 0 bases, with 16 bases between the two germline ends. CDR1 is SGHTA and CDR2 is FQGNSA in the germline V gene. CDR3 size: 14 residues.

In the case of this clone: Other nucleotide sequences in the sample specify the same CDR3. The J gene is TRBJ2-7, the V gene TRBV27, with D unresolved. Trimming shortened V by 3 bases and J by 4 bases, and 4 bases separated the two germline ends. Germline V lookup: CDR1 MNHEY, CDR2 SMNVEV (reference sequence). The CDR3 covers 11 residues. The CDR3 sequence: CASSFNYEQYF. CDR3 DNA: TGTGCCAGCAGTTTTAATTACGAGCAGTACTTC.

The V call is TRBV6-1, the J call TRBJ2-7; 7 bases map to TRBD1. V was clipped by 5 bases and J by 3 bases; unmatched bases: 10. This CDR3 has 15 residues. The germline CDR1 and CDR2 sequences are MNHNS and SASEGT. The CDR3 is CASSKVGQEGYEQYF. The CDR3 DNA reads TGTGCCAGCAGTAAGGTTGGACAGGAAGGCTACGAGCAGTACTTC.

A single count supports this clone. The chain has TRBV29-1 and TRBJ2-1, with 8 bases matching TRBD2. The CDR3 has 14 amino acids. V lost 3 bases to trimming and J lost 4 bases; unmatched junction nucleotides: 5. Germline V gives CDR1 SQVTM, CDR2 ANQGSEA. The CDR3 nucleotides read TGCAGCGTTGATGCGGGGGGCCTTTACAATGAGCAGTTCTTC. Protein: CSVDAGGLYNEQFF.

In this sample, this clone turned up a few times. One end of the junction is discordant with germline, which a read error may explain. The chain couples TRBV7-9 to TRBJ1-5; 10 bases are a match to TRBD1. Germline CDR1 reads SEHNR; CDR2 reads FQNEAQ (reference sequence). This CDR3 has 14 residues. The CDR3 sequence: CSSSPGQGYQPQHF. The CDR3 DNA sequence: TGTTCCAGCAGCCCGGGACAGGGGTATCAGCCCCAGCATTTT.

The chain joins TRBV14 to TRBJ2-1; 8 bases are shared with TRBD1. Per germline, CDR1 SGHDN and CDR2 FVKESK. This CDR3 has 13 amino acids. Unmatched junction bases numbered 5, after V lost 3 bases and J lost 10 bases. The CDR3: CASSHDRGREQFF. Written as DNA, the CDR3 is TGTGCCAGCAGCCATGACAGGGGACGAGAGCAGTTCTTC.

This rearrangement joins TRBV11-2 to TRBJ1-1; tentatively, D is TRBD1 (5 bases). The CDR3 sequence is 15 residues long. The V gene lost 1 base and the J gene lost 5 bases, with 14 bases spanning the gap. The germline V gene has CDR1 SGHAT and CDR2 FQNNGV. The CDR3 DNA follows: TGTGCCAGCAGCTTAGGGGGCGCAGGTGTGACTGAAGCTTTCTTT. Translation: CASSLGGAGVTEAFF.

The chain employs TRBV28 and TRBJ2-7; no firm D call. CDR1 MDHEN and CDR2 SYDVKM come from the germline V gene. CDR3 length: 14 residues. Trimming took 6 bases from V and 3 from J, leaving 15 bases between them. The CDR3 nucleotides are TGTGCCAGCAGGCATATATTCGAGGACTACGAGCAGTACTTC. The encoded protein is CASRHIFEDYEQYF.

CDR3 sequence reads: CASSQEKDSDRATNEKLFF. The CDR3 DNA reads TGTGCCAGCAGCCAAGAAAAGGACAGCGACCGAGCAACTAATGAAAAACTGTTTTTT. This chain connects TRBV4-2 to TRBJ1-4; D possibly corresponds to TRBD1 (6 bases). Germline V gene sequence: CDR1 LGHNA, CDR2 YNFKEQ. The V end was cut by 0 bases, the J end by 0 bases, with 17 bases between. The CDR3 runs to 19 residues.

This rearrangement joins TRBV6-5 to TRBJ2-3; the D gene is possibly TRBD2 (7 bases). This CDR3 is built from 15 residues. Between the trimmed V and J ends, which lost 5 bases and 5 bases, there was a span of 17 bases. The germline CDR1 and CDR2 sequences are MNHEY and SVGAGI. This chain's CDR3 is CASSRGGRRGDTQYF. The CDR3 DNA follows: TGTGCCAGCAGTAGGGGGGGGCGCCGTGGAGATACGCAGTATTTT.

The chain combines TRBV6-6 with TRBJ2-1, with 11 bases lining up with TRBD2. Per germline, CDR1 MNHNY and CDR2 SVGAGI (reference sequence). This CDR3 comprises 14 residues. V was pared by 2 bases and J by 8 bases, with 2 bases of the junction left unmatched. The CDR3 protein is CASSYETSGDEQFF. In DNA, the CDR3 is TGTGCCAGCAGTTACGAGACTAGCGGGGATGAGCAGTTCTTC.

The chain employs TRBV5-1 and TRBJ1-1; 8 bases align to TRBD1. The ends lost 4 bases at V and 0 bases at J; junction bases unmatched: 5. The germline V gene encodes CDR1 SGHRS and CDR2 YFSETQ. The CDR3 length is 15 residues. CDR3 sequence (DNA): TGCGCCAGCAGCCCACGACAGGGGTTGAACACTGAAGCTTTCTTT. It is translated as CASSPRQGLNTEAFF.

This chain joins TRBV2 and TRBJ2-2; 7 nucleotides agree with TRBD2. Per the germline V gene, CDR1 is SNHLY and CDR2 is FYNNEI. With V trimmed by 4 bases and J by 1 base, 3 bases remained unmatched. CDR3 length: 15 residues. The CDR3 loop is CASSGLAVNTGELFF. CDR3 bases: TGTGCCAGCAGTGGGCTAGCGGTGAACACCGGGGAGCTGTTTTTT.

Turning to this clone: Mismatch with germline at one junction end may stem from a read error. The chain joins TRBV25-1 to TRBJ2-3; 9 bases agree with TRBD2. Germline CDR1 MGHDK, CDR2 SYGVNS. The CDR3 length is 11 residues. In DNA, the CDR3 is TGTGCCAGCAGTGTTGCGGGACTAGCTTTTTTT. Residues: CASSVAGLAFF.

V usage is TRBV4-1 and J usage is TRBJ1-4; the D is unclear. This CDR3 contains 14 residues. The V and J ends lost 2 bases and 4 bases respectively, with 8 bases between them. The V gene's germline CDR1 is MGHRA and CDR2 YSYEKL. The CDR3 loop reads CASSQTQNNEKLFF. CDR3 DNA sequence: TGCGCCAGCAGCCAAACGCAGAATAATGAAAAACTGTTTTTT.

The J gene is TRBJ1-1, the V gene TRBV5-6, with unresolved D. This CDR3 has 14 residues. Germline V gene data show CDR1 as SGHDT and CDR2 as YYEEEE. Deletions cut 0 bases from V and 1 base from J, with 7 bases between. The CDR3 bases are TGTGCCAGCAGCTTGGTTCGCAGGAACACTGAAGCTTTCTTT. Its translation is CASSLVRRNTEAFF.

The genes are TRBV28 and TRBJ2-3, with 9 bases that match TRBD2. Looked up from germline, CDR1 is MDHEN and CDR2 is SYDVKM. Unmatched junction bases numbered 2, after V lost 6 bases and J lost 1 base. This CDR3 region has 14 residues. For the CDR3, the DNA is TGTGCCAGCAGCATAGCGGGAGGCACAGATACGCAGTATTTT. Translation: CASSIAGGTDTQYF.

This clone was counted a single time. The chain employs TRBV28 and TRBJ2-3; TRBD1 agrees at 7 bases. This CDR3 is 16 amino acids long. Germline CDR1 is MDHEN and CDR2 is SYDVKM. The J segment lost 0 bases and the V segment lost 2 bases, leaving 5 bases of the junction unmatched. The CDR3 nucleotides read TGTGCCAGCAGTTTAGAGGGGACAGCTAGCACAGATACGCAGTATTTT. Protein sequence: CASSLEGTASTDTQYF.

This clone came up once. The genes are TRBV10-1 and TRBJ2-2; unclear D gene. The CDR3 totals 12 residues. Trimming took off 4 bases at V and 4 bases at J, with 4 bases between the two ends. Germline assignment: CDR1 WNHNN and CDR2 SYGVQD (reference sequence). The CDR3 protein is CASSAVTGELFF. In DNA form, the CDR3 reads TGCGCCAGCAGTGCTGTCACCGGGGAGCTGTTTTTT.

This clone was detected a few times. Compared with germline, one end of the junction differs, possibly owing to a read error. DNA for the CDR3: TGTGCCAGCAGCAGGGGGGGGCTAGCGGGAATCAATAAGCAGTTCTTC. Translation gives CASSRGGLAGINKQFF. The chain is built from TRBV28 and TRBJ2-1; 9 positions match TRBD2. Germline CDR1 reads MDHEN; CDR2 reads SYDVKM. CDR3 length equals 16 residues.

The chain employs TRBV11-2 and TRBJ1-1; tentative D call: TRBD1 (6 bases). The V end lost 3 bases, the J end lost 6 bases, and 17 bases lay between the germline ends. The V gene's germline CDR1 is SGHAT and CDR2 FQNNGV. The CDR3 is 15 amino acids. For the CDR3, the DNA is TGTGCCAGCAGCTTCCACGGGACACCTCCTCCTGAAGCTTTCTTT. Its protein is CASSFHGTPPPEAFF.

This clone was counted once. The rearrangement links TRBV14 to TRBJ1-1; D gene unclear. The CDR3 runs 15 residues. The ends were cut back, 0 bases at V and 4 bases at J, with 12 bases in the middle. CDR1 is SGHDN and CDR2 is FVKESK in the germline V gene. In DNA, the CDR3 is TGTGCCAGCAGCCAAGATCAAATTAGAGCCACTGAAGCTTTCTTT. Its protein product is CASSQDQIRATEAFF.